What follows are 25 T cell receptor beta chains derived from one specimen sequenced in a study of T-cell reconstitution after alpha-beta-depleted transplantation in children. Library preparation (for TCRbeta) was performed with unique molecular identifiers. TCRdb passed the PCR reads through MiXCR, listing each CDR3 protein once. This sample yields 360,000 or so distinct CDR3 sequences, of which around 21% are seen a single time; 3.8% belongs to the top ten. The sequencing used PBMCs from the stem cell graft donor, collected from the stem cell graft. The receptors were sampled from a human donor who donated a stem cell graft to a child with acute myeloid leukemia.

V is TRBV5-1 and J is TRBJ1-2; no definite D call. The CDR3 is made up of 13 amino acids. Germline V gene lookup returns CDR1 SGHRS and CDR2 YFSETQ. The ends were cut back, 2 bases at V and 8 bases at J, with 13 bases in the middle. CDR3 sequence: CASSFVNPSGYTF. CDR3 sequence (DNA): TGCGCCAGCAGCTTCGTGAATCCATCGGGCTACACCTTC.

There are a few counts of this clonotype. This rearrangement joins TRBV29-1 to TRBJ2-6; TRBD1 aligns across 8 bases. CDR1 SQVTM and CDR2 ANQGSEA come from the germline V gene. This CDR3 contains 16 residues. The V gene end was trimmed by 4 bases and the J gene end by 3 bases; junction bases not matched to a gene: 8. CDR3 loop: CSVANQGAVGANVLTF. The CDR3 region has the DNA TGCAGCGTTGCGAATCAGGGGGCGGTTGGGGCCAACGTCCTGACTTTC. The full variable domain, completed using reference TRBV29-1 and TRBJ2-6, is SAVISQKPSRDICQRGTSLTIQCQVDSQVTMMFWYRQQPGQSLTLIATANQGSEATYESGFVIDKFPISRPNLTFSTLTVSNMSPEDSSIYLCSVANQGAVGANVLTFGAGSRLTVL.

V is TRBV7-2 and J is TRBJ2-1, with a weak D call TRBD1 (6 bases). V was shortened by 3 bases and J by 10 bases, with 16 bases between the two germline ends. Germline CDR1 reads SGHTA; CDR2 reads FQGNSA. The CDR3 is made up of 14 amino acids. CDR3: CASSLGVGGGEQFF. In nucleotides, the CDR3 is TGTGCCAGCAGCTTGGGTGTTGGGGGCGGGGAGCAGTTCTTC.

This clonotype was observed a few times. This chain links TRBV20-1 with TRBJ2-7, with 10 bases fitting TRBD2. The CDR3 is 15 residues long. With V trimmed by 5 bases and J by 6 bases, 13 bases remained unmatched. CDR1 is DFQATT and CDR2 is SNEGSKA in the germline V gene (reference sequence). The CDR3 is CSAALLAGFLSEQYF. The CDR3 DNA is TGCAGTGCTGCCCTACTAGCGGGGTTTCTAAGCGAGCAGTACTTC.

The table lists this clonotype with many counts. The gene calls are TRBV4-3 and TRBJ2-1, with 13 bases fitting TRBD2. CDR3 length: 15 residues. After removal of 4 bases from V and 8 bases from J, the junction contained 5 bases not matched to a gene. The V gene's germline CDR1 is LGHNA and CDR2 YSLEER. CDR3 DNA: TGCGCCAGCAGCCGAGAACTAGCGGGAGGGTATGAGCAGTTCTTC. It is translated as CASSRELAGGYEQFF.

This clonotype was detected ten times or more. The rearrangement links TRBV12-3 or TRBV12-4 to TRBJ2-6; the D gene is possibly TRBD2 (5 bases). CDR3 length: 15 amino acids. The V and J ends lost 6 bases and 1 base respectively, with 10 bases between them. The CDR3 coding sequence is TGTGCCAGCAGCCCCGGACTGTCTGGGGCCAACGTCCTGACTTTC. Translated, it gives CASSPGLSGANVLTF.

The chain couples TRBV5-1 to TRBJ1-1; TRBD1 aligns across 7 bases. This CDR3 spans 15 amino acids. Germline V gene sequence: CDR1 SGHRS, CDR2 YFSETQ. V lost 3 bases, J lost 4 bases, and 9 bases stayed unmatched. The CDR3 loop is CASSSQTGTVTEAFF. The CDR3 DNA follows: TGCGCCAGCAGCTCCCAGACAGGGACGGTCACTGAAGCTTTCTTT.

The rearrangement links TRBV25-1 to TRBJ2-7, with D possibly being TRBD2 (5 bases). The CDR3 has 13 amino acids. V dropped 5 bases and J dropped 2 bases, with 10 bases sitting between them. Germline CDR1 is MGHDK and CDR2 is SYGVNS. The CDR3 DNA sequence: TGTGCCAGCAGTACAGCGGCGACCTACGAGCAGTACTTC. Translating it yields CASSTAATYEQYF.

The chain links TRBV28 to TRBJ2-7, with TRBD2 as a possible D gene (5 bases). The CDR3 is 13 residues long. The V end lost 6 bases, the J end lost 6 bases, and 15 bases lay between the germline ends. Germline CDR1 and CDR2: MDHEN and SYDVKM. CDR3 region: CASSLRGRSEQYF. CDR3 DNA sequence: TGTGCCAGCAGCCTCCGGGGAAGAAGCGAGCAGTACTTC.

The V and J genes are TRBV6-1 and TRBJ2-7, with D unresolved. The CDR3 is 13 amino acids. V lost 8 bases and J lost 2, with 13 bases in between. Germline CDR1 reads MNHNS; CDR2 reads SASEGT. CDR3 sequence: CASGPVFPYEQYF. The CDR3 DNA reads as TGTGCCAGCGGGCCCGTTTTCCCCTACGAGCAGTACTTC.

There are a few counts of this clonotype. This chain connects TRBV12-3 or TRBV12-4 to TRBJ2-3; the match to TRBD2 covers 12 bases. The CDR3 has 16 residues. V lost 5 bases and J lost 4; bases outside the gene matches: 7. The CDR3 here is CASSPLAGGPSDTQYF. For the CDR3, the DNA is TGTGCCAGCAGTCCTCTAGCGGGAGGGCCCTCAGATACGCAGTATTTT.

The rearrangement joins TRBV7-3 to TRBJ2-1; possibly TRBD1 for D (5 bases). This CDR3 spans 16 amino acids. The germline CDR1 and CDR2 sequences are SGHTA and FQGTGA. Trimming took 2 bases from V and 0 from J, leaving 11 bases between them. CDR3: CASSLVGADSYNEQFF. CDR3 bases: TGTGCCAGCAGCTTAGTTGGGGCCGACTCCTACAATGAGCAGTTCTTC.

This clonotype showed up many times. The CDR3 DNA reads as TGCGCCAGCAGGGGAACTAGCGGGAGTCGCTACGAGCAGTACTTC. Translation: CASRGTSGSRYEQYF. The V and J genes are TRBV10-2 and TRBJ2-7; 11 bases line up with TRBD2. Trimming at V came to 6 bases and at J to 3 bases, leaving 7 bases not matched to a gene. Germline CDR1 and CDR2: WSHSY and SAAADI. CDR3 length: 15 amino acids.

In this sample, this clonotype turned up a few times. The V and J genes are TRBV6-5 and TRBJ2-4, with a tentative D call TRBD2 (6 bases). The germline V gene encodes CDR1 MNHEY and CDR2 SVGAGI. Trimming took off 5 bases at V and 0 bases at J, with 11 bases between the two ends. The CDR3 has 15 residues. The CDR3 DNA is TGTGCCAGCAGTACGACTAGTCCAGCCAAAAACATTCAGTACTTC. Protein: CASSTTSPAKNIQYF.

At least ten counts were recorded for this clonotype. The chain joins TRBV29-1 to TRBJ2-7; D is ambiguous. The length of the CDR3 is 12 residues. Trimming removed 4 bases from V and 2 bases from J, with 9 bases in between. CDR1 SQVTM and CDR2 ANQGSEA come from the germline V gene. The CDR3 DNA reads TGCAGCGTTGTAGTGTGGGCCTACGAGCAGTACTTC. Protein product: CSVVVWAYEQYF.

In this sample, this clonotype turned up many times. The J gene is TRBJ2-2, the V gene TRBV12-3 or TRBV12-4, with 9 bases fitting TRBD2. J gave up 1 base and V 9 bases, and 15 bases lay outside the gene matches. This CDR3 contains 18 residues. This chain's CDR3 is CASNSGRGRQLNTGELFF. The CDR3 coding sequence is TGTGCCAGTAATAGCGGGAGAGGGCGCCAGCTGAACACCGGGGAGCTGTTTTTT.

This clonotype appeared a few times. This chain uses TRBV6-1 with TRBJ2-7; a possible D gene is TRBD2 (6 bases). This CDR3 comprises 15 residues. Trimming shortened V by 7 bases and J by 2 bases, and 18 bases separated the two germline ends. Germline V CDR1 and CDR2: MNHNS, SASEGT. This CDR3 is CASISGTTSAYEQYF. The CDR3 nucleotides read TGTGCCAGCATCTCAGGAACGACTAGTGCCTACGAGCAGTACTTC.

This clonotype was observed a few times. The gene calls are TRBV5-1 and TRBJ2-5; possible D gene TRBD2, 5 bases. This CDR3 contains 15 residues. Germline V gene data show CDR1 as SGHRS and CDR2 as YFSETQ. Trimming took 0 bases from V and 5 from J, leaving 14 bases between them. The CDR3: CASSLEGLTYETQYF. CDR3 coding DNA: TGCGCCAGCAGCTTGGAAGGACTCACATATGAGACCCAGTACTTC.

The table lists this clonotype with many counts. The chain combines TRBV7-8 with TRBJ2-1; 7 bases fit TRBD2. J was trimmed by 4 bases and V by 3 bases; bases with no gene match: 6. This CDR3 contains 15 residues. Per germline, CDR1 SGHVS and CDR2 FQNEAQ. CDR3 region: CASSLSAGVYNEQFF. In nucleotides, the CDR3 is TGTGCCAGCAGCTTGTCCGCGGGAGTTTACAATGAGCAGTTCTTC.

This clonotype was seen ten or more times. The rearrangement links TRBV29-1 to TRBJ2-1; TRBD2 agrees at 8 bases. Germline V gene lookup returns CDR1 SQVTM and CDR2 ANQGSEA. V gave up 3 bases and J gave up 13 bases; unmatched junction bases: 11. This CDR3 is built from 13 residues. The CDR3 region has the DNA TGCAGCGTTGAGGGGGGACTAGATTACCTTCAGTTCTTC. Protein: CSVEGGLDYLQFF.

The CDR3 reads CASSFGQATYEQYF. DNA for the CDR3: TGCGCCAGCAGCTTCGGACAGGCGACCTACGAGCAGTACTTC. The chain joins TRBV5-1 to TRBJ2-7; 7 positions agree with TRBD1. Germline V lookup: CDR1 SGHRS, CDR2 YFSETQ. Trimming at V came to 2 bases and at J to 2 bases, leaving 4 bases not matched to a gene. The CDR3 length is 14 residues.

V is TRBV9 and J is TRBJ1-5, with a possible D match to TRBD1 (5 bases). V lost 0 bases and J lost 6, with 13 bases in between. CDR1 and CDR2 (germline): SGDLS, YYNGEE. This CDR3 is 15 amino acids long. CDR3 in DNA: TGTGCCAGCAGCGTAGACGCAGGGTACGGTCAGCCCCAGCATTTT. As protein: CASSVDAGYGQPQHF.

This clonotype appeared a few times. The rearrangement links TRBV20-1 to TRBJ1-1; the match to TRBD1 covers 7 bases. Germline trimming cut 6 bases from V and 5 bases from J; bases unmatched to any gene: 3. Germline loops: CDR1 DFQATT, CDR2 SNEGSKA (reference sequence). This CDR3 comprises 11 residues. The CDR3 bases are TGCAGTGCAGAACAGGGGACTGAAGCTTTCTTT. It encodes CSAEQGTEAFF.

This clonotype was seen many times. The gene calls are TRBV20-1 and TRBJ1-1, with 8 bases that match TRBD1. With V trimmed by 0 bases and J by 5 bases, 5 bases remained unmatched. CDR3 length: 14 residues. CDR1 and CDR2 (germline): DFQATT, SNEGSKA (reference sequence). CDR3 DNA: TGCAGTGCTAGAGAAGTGGACAGGGTGACTGAAGCTTTCTTT. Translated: CSAREVDRVTEAFF.

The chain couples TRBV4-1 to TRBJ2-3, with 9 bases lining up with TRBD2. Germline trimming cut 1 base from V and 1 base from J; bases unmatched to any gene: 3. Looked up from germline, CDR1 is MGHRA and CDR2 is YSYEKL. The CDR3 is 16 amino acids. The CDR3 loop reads CASSQAWTSGTDTQYF. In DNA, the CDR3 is TGCGCCAGCAGCCAAGCGTGGACTAGCGGCACAGATACGCAGTATTTT.